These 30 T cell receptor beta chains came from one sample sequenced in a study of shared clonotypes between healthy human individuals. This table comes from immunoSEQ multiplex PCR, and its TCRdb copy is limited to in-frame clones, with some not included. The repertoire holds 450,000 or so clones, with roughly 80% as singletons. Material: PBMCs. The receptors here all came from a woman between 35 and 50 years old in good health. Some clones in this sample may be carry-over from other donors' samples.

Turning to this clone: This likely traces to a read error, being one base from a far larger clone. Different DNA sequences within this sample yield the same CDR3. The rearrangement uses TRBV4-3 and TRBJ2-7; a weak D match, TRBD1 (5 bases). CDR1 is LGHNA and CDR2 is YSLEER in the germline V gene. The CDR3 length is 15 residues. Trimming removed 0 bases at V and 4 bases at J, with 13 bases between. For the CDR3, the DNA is TGCGCCAGCAGCCAAGATACCCAGGGCCCTTACGAGCAGTACTTC. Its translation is CASSQDTQGPYEQYF.

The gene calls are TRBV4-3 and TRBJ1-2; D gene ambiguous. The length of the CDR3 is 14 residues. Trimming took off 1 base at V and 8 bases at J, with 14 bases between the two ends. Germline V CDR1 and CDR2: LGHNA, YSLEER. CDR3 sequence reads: CASSQVGSYGGYTF. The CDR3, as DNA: TGCGCCAGCAGCCAAGTGGGTTCCTACGGGGGCTACACCTTC.

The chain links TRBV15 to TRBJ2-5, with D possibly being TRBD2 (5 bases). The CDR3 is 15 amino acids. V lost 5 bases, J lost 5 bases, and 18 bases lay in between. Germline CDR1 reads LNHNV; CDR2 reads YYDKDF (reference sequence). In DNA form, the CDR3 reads TGTGCCACCAGCCGAGTCGTGGAGCGGATGGAGACCCAGTACTTC. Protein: CATSRVVERMETQYF.

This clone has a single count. In DNA, the CDR3 is TGTGCCAGCACGGGACAGGGGGCAGGTGGCTACACCTTC. Translating it yields CASTGQGAGGYTF. V usage is TRBV7-9 and J usage is TRBJ1-2; 12 bases line up with TRBD1. Germline loops: CDR1 SEHNR, CDR2 FQNEAQ (reference sequence). CDR3 length: 13 amino acids. J was trimmed by 7 bases and V by 7 bases; bases with no gene match: 4.

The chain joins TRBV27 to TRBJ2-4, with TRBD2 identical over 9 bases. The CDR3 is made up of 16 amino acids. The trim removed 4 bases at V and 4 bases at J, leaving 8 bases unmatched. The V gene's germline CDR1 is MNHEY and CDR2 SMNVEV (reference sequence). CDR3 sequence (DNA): TGTGCCAGCAGTTCCAATAGCGGGAGTTCAAAAAACATTCAGTACTTC. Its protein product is CASSSNSGSSKNIQYF.

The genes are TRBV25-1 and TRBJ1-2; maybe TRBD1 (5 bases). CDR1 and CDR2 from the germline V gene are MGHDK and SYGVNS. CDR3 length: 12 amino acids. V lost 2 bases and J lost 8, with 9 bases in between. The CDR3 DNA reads TGTGCCAGCAGTGAACAGGGCTCGGGCTACACCTTC. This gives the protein CASSEQGSGYTF.

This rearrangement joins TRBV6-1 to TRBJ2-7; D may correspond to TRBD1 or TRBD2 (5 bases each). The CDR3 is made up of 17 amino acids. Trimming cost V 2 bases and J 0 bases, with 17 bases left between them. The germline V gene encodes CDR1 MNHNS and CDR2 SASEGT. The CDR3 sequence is CASSETSQGPHSYEQYF. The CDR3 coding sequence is TGTGCCAGCAGTGAAACTAGTCAGGGTCCCCACTCCTACGAGCAGTACTTC.

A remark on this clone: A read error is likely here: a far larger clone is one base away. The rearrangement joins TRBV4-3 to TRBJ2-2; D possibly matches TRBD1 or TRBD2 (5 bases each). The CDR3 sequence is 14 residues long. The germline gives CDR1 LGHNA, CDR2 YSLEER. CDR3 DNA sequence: TGCGCCTGCAGCCAAGACTACAGGCCCGGGGAGCTGTTTTTT. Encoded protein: CACSQDYRPGELFF.

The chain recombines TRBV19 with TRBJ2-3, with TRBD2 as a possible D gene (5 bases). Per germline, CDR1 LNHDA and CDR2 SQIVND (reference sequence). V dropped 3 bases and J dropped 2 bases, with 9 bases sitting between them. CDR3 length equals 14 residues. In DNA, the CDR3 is TGTGCCAGTAGTATCCCGGGGATCACAGATACGCAGTATTTT. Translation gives CASSIPGITDTQYF.

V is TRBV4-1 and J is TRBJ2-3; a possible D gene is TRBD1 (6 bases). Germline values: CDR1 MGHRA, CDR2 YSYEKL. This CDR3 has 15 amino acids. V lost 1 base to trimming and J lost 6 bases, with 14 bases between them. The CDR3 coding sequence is TGCGCCAGCAGCCAAGTGGGACAAACTAGGGATACGCAGTATTTT. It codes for CASSQVGQTRDTQYF.

The CDR3 region has the DNA TGTGCCAGCTCACTATCTGGGGGGTGGAGTGAGCAGTTCTTC. It is translated as CASSLSGGWSEQFF. The J gene is TRBJ2-1, the V gene TRBV18, with D possibly being TRBD2 (6 bases). The CDR3 has 14 amino acids. V was shortened by 4 bases and J by 9 bases, with 16 bases between the two germline ends. Germline V CDR1 and CDR2: KGHSH, LQKENI.

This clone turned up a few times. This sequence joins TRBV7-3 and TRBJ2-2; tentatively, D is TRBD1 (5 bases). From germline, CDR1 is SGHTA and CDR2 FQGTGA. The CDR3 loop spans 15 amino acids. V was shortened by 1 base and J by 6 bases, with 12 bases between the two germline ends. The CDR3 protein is CASSLITGPAGELFF. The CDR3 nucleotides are TGTGCCAGCAGCTTAATAACAGGACCAGCCGGGGAGCTGTTTTTT.

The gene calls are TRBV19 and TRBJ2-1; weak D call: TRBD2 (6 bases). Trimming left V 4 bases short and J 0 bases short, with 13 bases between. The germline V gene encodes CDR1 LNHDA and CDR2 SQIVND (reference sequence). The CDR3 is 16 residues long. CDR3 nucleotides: TGTGCCAGTAGTACCGACGGACTAAGCTCCTACAATGAGCAGTTCTTC. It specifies CASSTDGLSSYNEQFF.

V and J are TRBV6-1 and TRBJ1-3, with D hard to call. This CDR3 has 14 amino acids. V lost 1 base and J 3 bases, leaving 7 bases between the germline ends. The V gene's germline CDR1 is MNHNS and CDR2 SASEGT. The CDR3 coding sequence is TGTGCCAGCAGTGAAGATGGGTTTGGAAACACCATATATTTT. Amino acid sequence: CASSEDGFGNTIYF.

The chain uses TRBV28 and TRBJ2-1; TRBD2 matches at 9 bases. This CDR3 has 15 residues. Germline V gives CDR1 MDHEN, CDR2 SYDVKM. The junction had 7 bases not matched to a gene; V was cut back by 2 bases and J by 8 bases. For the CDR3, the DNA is TGTGCCAGCAGTTTAAAGCTAGCGGGGAGGGATGAGCAGTTCTTC. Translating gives CASSLKLAGRDEQFF.

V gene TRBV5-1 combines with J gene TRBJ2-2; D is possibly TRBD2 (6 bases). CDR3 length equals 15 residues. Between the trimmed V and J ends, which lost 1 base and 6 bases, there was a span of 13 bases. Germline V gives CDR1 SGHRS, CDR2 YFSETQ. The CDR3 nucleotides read TGCGCCAGCAGCTTGATGGGGCGGGAAGCCGGGGAGCTGTTTTTT. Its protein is CASSLMGREAGELFF. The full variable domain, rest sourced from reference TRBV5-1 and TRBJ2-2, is KAGVTQTPRYLIKTRGQQVTLSCSPISGHRSVSWYQQTPGQGLQFLFEYFSETQRNKGNFPGRFSGRQFSNSRSEMNVSTLELGDSALYLCASSLMGREAGELFFGEGSRLTVL.

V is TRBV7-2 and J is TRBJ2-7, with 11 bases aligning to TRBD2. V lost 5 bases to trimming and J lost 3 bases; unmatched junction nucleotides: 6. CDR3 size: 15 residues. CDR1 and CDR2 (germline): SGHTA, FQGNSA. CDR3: CASSLSGTSGYEQYF. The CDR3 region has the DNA TGTGCCAGCAGCCTTTCCGGGACTAGCGGCTACGAGCAGTACTTC.

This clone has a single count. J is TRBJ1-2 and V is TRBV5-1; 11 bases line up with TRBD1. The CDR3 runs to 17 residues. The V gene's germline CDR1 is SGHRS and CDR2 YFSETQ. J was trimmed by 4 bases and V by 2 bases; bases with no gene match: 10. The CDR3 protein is CASSLAGQGDPPYGYTF. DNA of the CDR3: TGCGCCAGCAGCTTAGCGGGACAGGGGGACCCACCCTATGGCTACACCTTC.

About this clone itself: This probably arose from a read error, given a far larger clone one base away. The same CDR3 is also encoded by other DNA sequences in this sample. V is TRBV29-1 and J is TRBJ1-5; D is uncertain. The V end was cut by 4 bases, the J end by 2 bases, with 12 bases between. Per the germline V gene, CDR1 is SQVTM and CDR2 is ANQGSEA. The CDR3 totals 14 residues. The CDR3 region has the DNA TGCAGCGTTGGGGTGGGAGGCGGCAATCAGCCCCAGCATTTT. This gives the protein CSVGVGGGNQPQHF.

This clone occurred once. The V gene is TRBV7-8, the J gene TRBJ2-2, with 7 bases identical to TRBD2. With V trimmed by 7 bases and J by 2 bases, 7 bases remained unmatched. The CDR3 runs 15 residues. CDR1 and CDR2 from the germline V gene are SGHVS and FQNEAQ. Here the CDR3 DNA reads TGTGCCAGCACCCGGGGAGGGACCAACACCGGGGAGCTGTTTTTT. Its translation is CASTRGGTNTGELFF.

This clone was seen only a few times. CDR3 protein: CASSSGGSETEAFF. DNA for the CDR3: TGTGCCAGCAGCTCAGGGGGTTCGGAGACTGAAGCTTTCTTT. The J gene is TRBJ1-1, the V gene TRBV7-9; the match to TRBD1 covers 7 bases. Germline lookup yields CDR1 SEHNR and CDR2 FQNEAQ (reference sequence). V shed 4 bases, J shed 5 bases, and the junction held 7 bases outside the gene matches. The CDR3 has 14 amino acids.

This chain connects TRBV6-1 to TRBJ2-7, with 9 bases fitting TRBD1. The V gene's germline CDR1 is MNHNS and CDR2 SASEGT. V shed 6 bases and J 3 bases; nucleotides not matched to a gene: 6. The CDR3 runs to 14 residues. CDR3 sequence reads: CASRPRTGDYEQYF. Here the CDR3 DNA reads TGTGCCAGCAGACCCCGGACAGGGGACTACGAGCAGTACTTC.

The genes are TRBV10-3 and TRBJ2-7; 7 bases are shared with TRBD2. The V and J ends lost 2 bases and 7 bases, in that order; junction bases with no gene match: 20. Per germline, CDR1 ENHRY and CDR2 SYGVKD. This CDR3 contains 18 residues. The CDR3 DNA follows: TGTGCCATCAGTGAGCCCCCCGGACTACTGGGGAGGGCCAGAGAGCAGTACTTC. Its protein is CAISEPPGLLGRAREQYF.

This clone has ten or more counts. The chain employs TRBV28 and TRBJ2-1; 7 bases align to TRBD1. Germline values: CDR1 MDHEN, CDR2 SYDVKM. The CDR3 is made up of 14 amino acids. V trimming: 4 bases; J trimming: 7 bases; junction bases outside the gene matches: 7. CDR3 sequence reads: CASSSYRGRNEQFF. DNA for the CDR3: TGTGCCAGCAGTTCCTACAGGGGCAGGAATGAGCAGTTCTTC.

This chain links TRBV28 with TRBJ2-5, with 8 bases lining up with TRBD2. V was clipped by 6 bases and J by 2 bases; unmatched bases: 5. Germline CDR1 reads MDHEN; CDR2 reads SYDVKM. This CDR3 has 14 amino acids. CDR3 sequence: CASSPIAGQETQYF. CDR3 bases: TGTGCCAGCAGCCCCATAGCGGGACAAGAGACCCAGTACTTC.

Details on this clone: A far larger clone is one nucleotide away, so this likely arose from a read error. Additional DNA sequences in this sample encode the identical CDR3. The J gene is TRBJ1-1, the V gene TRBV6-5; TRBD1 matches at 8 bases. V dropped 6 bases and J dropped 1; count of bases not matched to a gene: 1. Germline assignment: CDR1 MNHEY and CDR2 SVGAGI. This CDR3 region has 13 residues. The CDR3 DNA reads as TGTGCCAGCAGGCAGGGGGCGAACACTGAAGCTTTCTTT. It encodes CASRQGANTEAFF.

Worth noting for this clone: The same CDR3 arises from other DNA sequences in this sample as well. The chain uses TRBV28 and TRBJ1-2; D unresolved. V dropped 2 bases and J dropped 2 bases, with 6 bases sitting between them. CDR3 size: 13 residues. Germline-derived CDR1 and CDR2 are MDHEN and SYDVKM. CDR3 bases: TGTGCCAGCAGTTTAGGGCAGAACTATGGCTACACCTTC. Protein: CASSLGQNYGYTF.

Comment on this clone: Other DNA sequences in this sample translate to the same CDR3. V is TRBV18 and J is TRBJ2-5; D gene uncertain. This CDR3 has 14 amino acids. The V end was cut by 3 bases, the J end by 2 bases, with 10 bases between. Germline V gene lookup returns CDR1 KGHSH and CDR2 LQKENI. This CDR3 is CASSPPAAQETQYF. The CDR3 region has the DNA TGTGCCAGCTCACCGCCGGCAGCTCAAGAGACCCAGTACTTC.

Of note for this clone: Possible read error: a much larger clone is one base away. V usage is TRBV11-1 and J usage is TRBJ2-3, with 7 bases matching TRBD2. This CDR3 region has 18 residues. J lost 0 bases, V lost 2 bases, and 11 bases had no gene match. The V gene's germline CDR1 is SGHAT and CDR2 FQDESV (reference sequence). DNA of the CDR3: TGTGCCAGCAGCTTAATCCAGGCGGGAGCTGGGAGCACAGATACGCAGTATTTT. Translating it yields CASSLIQAGAGSTDTQYF.

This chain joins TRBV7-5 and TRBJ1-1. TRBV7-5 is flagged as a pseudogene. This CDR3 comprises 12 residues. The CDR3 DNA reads TGTGCCAGCAGCTTAATGAACACTGAAGCTTTCTTT. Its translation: CASSLMNTEAFF.